What follows is one TCR beta chain and its context. The assay was immunoSEQ multiplex PCR, and TCRdb's table has in-frame clones only and misses some. The sample records about 1,700 clones, approximately 80% being singletons. The data originate from a study of tumor T cells in aggressive B-cell lymphoma. Per germline, CDR1 SQVTM and CDR2 ANQGSEA. J gave up 5 bases and V 7 bases, and 10 bases lay outside the gene matches. The CDR3 runs to 15 residues. The J gene is TRBJ2-2, the V gene TRBV29-1, with 10 positions matching TRBD2. Sequenced: tumor tissue. The receptor's source is an adult with diffuse large B cell lymphoma. CDR3 sequence (DNA): TGCAGCGCCCAAACCGGGACTAGCGCGACCGGGGAGCTGTTTTTT. This sequence encodes CSAQTGTSATGELFF.